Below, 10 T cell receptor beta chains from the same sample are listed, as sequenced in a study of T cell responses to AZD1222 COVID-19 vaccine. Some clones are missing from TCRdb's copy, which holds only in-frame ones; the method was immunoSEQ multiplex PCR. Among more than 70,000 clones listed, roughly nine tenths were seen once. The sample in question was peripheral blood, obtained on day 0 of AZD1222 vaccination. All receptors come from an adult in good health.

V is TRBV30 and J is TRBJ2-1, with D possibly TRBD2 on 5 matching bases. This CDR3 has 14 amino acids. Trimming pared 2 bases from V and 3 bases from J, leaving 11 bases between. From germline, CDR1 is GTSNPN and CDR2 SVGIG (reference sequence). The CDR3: CAWSRGSFYNEQFF. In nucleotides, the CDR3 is TGTGCCTGGAGTAGAGGGAGCTTCTACAATGAGCAGTTCTTC.

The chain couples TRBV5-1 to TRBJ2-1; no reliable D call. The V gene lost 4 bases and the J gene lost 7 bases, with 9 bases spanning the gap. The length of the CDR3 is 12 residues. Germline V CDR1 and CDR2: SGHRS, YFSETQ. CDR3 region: CASSVGPNEQFF. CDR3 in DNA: TGCGCCAGCAGCGTGGGCCCTAATGAGCAGTTCTTC.

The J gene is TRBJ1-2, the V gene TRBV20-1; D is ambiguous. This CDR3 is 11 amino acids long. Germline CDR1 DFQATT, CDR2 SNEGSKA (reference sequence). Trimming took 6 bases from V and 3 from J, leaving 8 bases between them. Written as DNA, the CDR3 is TGCAGTGCCTATAAAGACTATGGCTACACCTTC. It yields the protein CSAYKDYGYTF.

The CDR3 DNA sequence: TGTGCCAGCACGGGACAGGGCAGGCAGCCCCAGCATTTT. Its translation: CASTGQGRQPQHF. J is TRBJ1-5 and V is TRBV2, with 9 bases fitting TRBD1. Losses at the gene ends were 7 bases for V and 7 bases for J; bases not matched to a gene: 5. The germline CDR1 and CDR2 sequences are SNHLY and FYNNEI. This CDR3 contains 13 residues.

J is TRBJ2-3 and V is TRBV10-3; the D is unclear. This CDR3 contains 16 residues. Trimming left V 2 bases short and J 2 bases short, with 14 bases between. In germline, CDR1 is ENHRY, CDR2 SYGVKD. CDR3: CAISEPRPRYTDTQYF. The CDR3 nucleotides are TGTGCCATCAGTGAGCCCCGTCCTAGGTACACAGATACGCAGTATTTT.

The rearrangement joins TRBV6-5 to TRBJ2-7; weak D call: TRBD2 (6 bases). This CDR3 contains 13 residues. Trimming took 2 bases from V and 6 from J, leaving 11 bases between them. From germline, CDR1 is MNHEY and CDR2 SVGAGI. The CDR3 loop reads CASSYIGTGEQYF. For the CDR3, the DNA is TGTGCCAGCAGTTACATAGGGACTGGCGAGCAGTACTTC.

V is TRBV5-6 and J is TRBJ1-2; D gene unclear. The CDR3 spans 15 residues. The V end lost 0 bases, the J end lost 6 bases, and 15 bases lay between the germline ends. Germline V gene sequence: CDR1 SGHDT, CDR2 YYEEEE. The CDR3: CASSLAASSLNGYTF. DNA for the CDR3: TGTGCCAGCAGCTTGGCCGCCTCCAGCTTAAATGGCTACACCTTC.

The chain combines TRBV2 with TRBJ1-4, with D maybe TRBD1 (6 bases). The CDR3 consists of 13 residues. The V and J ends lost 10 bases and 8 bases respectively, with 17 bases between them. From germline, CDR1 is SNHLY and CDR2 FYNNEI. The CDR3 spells CATKDRWREKLFF. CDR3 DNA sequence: TGTGCCACCAAAGACAGGTGGAGGGAAAAACTGTTTTTT.

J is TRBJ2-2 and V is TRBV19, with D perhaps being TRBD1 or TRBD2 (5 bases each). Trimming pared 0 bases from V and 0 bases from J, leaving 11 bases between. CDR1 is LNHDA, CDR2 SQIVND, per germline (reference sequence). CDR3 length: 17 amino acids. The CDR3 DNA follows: TGTGCCAGTAGTATAGATCCAGGGAGAGCGAACACCGGGGAGCTGTTTTTT. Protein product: CASSIDPGRANTGELFF.

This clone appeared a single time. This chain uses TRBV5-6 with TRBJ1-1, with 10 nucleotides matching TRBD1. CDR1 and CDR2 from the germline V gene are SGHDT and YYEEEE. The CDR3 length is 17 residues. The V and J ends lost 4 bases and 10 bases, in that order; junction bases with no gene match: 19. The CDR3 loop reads CASSLPGQGRVEGGAFF. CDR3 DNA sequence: TGTGCCAGCAGCCTCCCGGGACAGGGGAGGGTTGAGGGGGGAGCTTTCTTT.